This T cell receptor (beta chain) originates from a study of T cells after yellow fever vaccination. TCR cDNA was made by 5'RACE template switching, adding a universal primer site and UMIs. TCRdb processed the 5' RACE reads anew with MiXCR; each CDR3 protein has one entry. This sample has about 350,000 distinct CDR3 sequences, with under 14% found just once. Findings and caveats of the study: Sorted repertoires could include abundant contaminating clonotypes from bulk cells.

This clonotype was counted a few times. Its antigen remains unknown. CDR3 length: 15 residues. V was pared by 1 base and J by 1 base, with 10 bases between. Per germline, CDR1 MNHEY and CDR2 SVGEGT. This chain joins TRBV6-2 or TRBV6-3 and TRBJ1-1; TRBD1 is a possible D gene (6 bases). The receptor comes from a man aged 18 to 29 who received the YFV17D yellow fever vaccine. The sample in question was PBMCs, obtained on the day of the first yellow fever vaccination. This CDR3 is CASSYYGGANTEAFF. In nucleotides, the CDR3 is TGTGCCAGCAGTTACTACGGGGGGGCGAACACTGAAGCTTTCTTT.